A selection of T cell receptor beta chains follows, all from one sample in a study of OX40 agonist ivuxolimab in advanced cancers. Profiling relied on immunoSEQ multiplex PCR, and the TCRdb table lists in-frame clones only, not all of them. The top ten hold approximately 6% of the sample, which has 45,000 to 50,000 clones, roughly 87% seen once. Sample: CD4+ or CD8+ T cells sorted from blood, taken in a trial of the OX40 agonist ivuxolimab. These receptors originate from an adult with an advanced solid tumor such as melanoma, head and neck, liver or kidney cancer. CDR3s include the opening cysteine and the closing phenylalanine or tryptophan. The D gene is left open where the match is weak. A row's size may be missing; if present it is once, few, many or a size class.

D,J,size,V,DNA,CDR3
TRBD1,TRBJ1-2,-,TRBV19,TGTGCCAGTAGTTCGGCCCGGGACAGTTATGGCTACACCTTC,CASSSARDSYGYTF
TRBD2,TRBJ2-2,-,TRBV7-6,TGTGCCAGCAGCTTAGCGGCTAGCGGGGGCCTCGGGGAGCTGTTTTTT,CASSLAASGGLGELFF
TRBD2,TRBJ2-7,-,TRBV5-4,TGTGCCAGCAGCTCCGATACCCGACTAGCGGGAATAAACGAGCAGTACTTC,CASSSDTRLAGINEQYF
TRBD1,TRBJ1-4,-,TRBV5-6,TGTGCCAGCAGCGCTGGACAGGGTTATGAAAAACTGTTTTTT,CASSAGQGYEKLFF
-,TRBJ1-1,once,TRBV9,TGTGCCAGCAGCGTAGGGGACGTTCCGAGCACTGAAGCTTTCTTT,CASSVGDVPSTEAFF
-,TRBJ2-2,-,TRBV7-9,TGTGCCAGCAGCTTATCAAGGGCGGCCGGGGAGCTGTTTTTT,CASSLSRAAGELFF
-,TRBJ2-4,-,TRBV28,TGTGCCAGCAGTTTACCAGGGTTGGCCAAAAACATTCAGTACTTC,CASSLPGLAKNIQYF
-,TRBJ1-1,-,TRBV6-6,TGTGCCAGCAGTTATGAGGGGGGAGGGACTGAAGCTTTCTTT,CASSYEGGGTEAFF
-,TRBJ1-5,-,TRBV7-2,TGTGCCAGCAGCTTAGCAGGGTATAGCAATCAGCCCCAGCATTTT,CASSLAGYSNQPQHF
-,TRBJ2-4,-,TRBV28,TGTGCCAGCAGTAACCCCCGGGTTAAAAACATTCAGTACTTC,CASSNPRVKNIQYF
-,TRBJ2-2,-,TRBV7-3,TGTGCCAGCAGCTTAACGTGGGGTGGGGAGCTGTTTTTT,CASSLTWGGELFF
-,TRBJ1-1,-,TRBV19,TGTGCCAGTAGTATTTCGGGCTGGACTGAAGCTTTCTTT,CASSISGWTEAFF
-,TRBJ2-7,-,TRBV4-3,TGCGCCAGCAGCCATTTACTAGCAACCGACTACGAGCAGTACTTC,CASSHLLATDYEQYF
TRBD1,TRBJ1-2,-,TRBV7-8,TGTGCCAGCAGACCAAGGCAGGGGGCGTCTGGCTACACCTTC,CASRPRQGASGYTF
-,TRBJ2-3,-,TRBV7-9,TGTGCCAGCGATTCAGGGATTACAGATACGCAGTATTTT,CASDSGITDTQYF
-,TRBJ1-1,-,TRBV2,TGTGCCAGCAGTGAACAGGCTAGCTCGAACACTGAAGCTTTCTTT,CASSEQASSNTEAFF
-,TRBJ2-1,-,TRBV29-1,TGCAGCGTTTCTACCGTTGGTAGCGGTAGATACAATGAGCAGTTCTTC,CSVSTVGSGRYNEQFF
TRBD2,TRBJ2-1,-,TRBV9,TGTGCCAGCAGCGTAGCTAGCGGCAATGAGCAGTTCTTC,CASSVASGNEQFF
TRBD2,TRBJ2-5,-,TRBV28,TGTGCCAGCACTCAACTCGTACCCAGCGGGGAAGAGACCCAGTACTTC,CASTQLVPSGEETQYF
-,TRBJ2-1,-,TRBV11-2,TGTGCCAGCAGCTTTCTAGCGTTCGATGAGCAGTTCTTC,CASSFLAFDEQFF
-,TRBJ1-5,-,TRBV6-1,TGTGCCAGCCTCTTAACCGGGACGATGGTGCCCCAGCATTTT,CASLLTGTMVPQHF
-,TRBJ1-2,once,TRBV5-1,TGCGCCAGCAGCTTCACGTATGGAGCCTATGGCTACACCTTC,CASSFTYGAYGYTF
TRBD1,TRBJ1-5,-,TRBV27,TGTGCCAGCGGGACAGGGTTCCAGCCCCAGCATTTT,CASGTGFQPQHF
-,TRBJ1-2,once,TRBV19,TGTGCCAGTAGTACCACGTCAGGGTATGGCTACACCTTC,CASSTTSGYGYTF
TRBD1,TRBJ1-5,-,TRBV27,TGTGCCAGCAGTTTAGACAGGGGAAGCAATCAGCCCCAGCATTTT,CASSLDRGSNQPQHF
-,TRBJ1-2,-,TRBV4-1,TGCGCCAGCAGCCAAGGATTGGACAGTAGTAACTATGGCTACACCTTC,CASSQGLDSSNYGYTF
-,TRBJ1-5,medium-sized,TRBV27,TGTGCCAGCTCGTCCCAGGTTAGTGGCAATCAGCCCCAGCATTTT,CASSSQVSGNQPQHF
-,TRBJ2-7,-,TRBV7-9,TGTGCCAGCAGCCCACCTGCCTACGAGCAGTACTTC,CASSPPAYEQYF
-,TRBJ2-7,few,TRBV5-6,TGTGCCAGCAGCTGGACCTTTGGGAACGAGCAGTACTTC,CASSWTFGNEQYF
TRBD2,TRBJ2-1,-,TRBV6-4,TGTGCCAGCAGTGTACTAGCGGGAGAATACAATGAGCAGTTCTTC,CASSVLAGEYNEQFF
-,TRBJ2-5,-,TRBV9,TGTGCCAGCAGCGCGGGGGATTGGGGAACAGAGACCCAGTACTTC,CASSAGDWGTETQYF
-,TRBJ2-3,-,TRBV11-2,TGTGCCAGCAGTTCCACGATATCTGGCACAGATACGCAGTATTTT,CASSSTISGTDTQYF
-,TRBJ2-1,-,TRBV5-4,TGTGCCAGCAGCCTCGGACCGAGCTCCTACAATGAGCAGTTCTTC,CASSLGPSSYNEQFF
-,TRBJ2-1,-,TRBV7-6,TGTGCCAGCAGCTTAACATCACAGGGTTGGGGCGCCTACAATGAGCAGTTCTTC,CASSLTSQGWGAYNEQFF
TRBD2,TRBJ2-7,-,TRBV7-8,TGTGCCAGCAGCTTTCTGGAGGGGAGGGATCGCGAGCAGTACTTC,CASSFLEGRDREQYF
-,TRBJ2-1,-,TRBV15,TGTGCCACCAGCGCCCCAGGGGTAGGTGAGCAGTTCTTC,CATSAPGVGEQFF
TRBD1,TRBJ2-7,-,TRBV6-5,TGTGCCAGCAGTTACAACCCGACAGGGGGCACGGGCGAGCAGTACTTC,CASSYNPTGGTGEQYF
-,TRBJ1-2,-,TRBV19,TGTGCCAGTAGTAACCGGGAACTCTATGGCTACACCTTC,CASSNRELYGYTF
-,TRBJ2-1,-,TRBV4-3,TGCGCCAGCAGCCAAGATTTAGGGGGATACAATGAGCAGTTCTTC,CASSQDLGGYNEQFF
TRBD2,TRBJ2-1,-,TRBV19,TGTGCCAGTAGTGGGGCTAGCGGGAGCTACAATGAGCAGTTCTTC,CASSGASGSYNEQFF
-,TRBJ2-7,-,TRBV28,TGTGCCAGCAGTTTGACAGGCCACTACGAGCAGTACTTC,CASSLTGHYEQYF
-,TRBJ2-5,-,TRBV2,TGTGCCAGCAGTGTATCCCAAGGTAGCGACCAAGAGACCCAGTACTTC,CASSVSQGSDQETQYF
TRBD1,TRBJ1-2,-,TRBV19,TGTGCCAGTAGTATTTTTTTTCGAGACAGGGATGAGGATAATGGCTACACCTTC,CASSIFFRDRDEDNGYTF
-,TRBJ1-4,-,TRBV2,TGTGCCAGCAGTTTGAGCGGTGGTGAAAAACTGTTTTTT,CASSLSGGEKLFF
-,TRBJ2-1,-,TRBV19,TGTGCCAGTGGGACTTGGACCTCCCGTGAGCAGTTCTTC,CASGTWTSREQFF
-,TRBJ1-5,-,TRBV21-1,TGTGCCAGCAGCAAACCACAGGGGGAAAGCAATCAGCCCCAGCATTTT,CASSKPQGESNQPQHF
-,TRBJ2-7,-,TRBV9,TGTGCCAGCAGCCCCGGACTCGGCGAGCAGTACTTC,CASSPGLGEQYF
TRBD1,TRBJ2-1,-,TRBV7-9,TGTGCCAGCAGCTTAGCGCAGGGGGAAAATGAGCAGTTCTTC,CASSLAQGENEQFF
-,TRBJ1-4,-,TRBV7-6,TGTGCCAGCAGCTTACCAGGGAGGGAAAAACTGTTTTTT,CASSLPGREKLFF
-,TRBJ2-2,-,TRBV11-1,TGTGCCAGCAGCCCGAACCGCTACACCGGGGAGCTGTTTTTT,CASSPNRYTGELFF
TRBD2,TRBJ2-7,once,TRBV12-5,TGTGCTAGTGGCCTAGCGGGCGCCACGAGGGGCGAGCAGTACTTC,CASGLAGATRGEQYF
TRBD1,TRBJ2-5,-,TRBV12-5,TGTGCTAGTGGCCCAGGGGGCTGGACCCAGTACTTC,CASGPGGWTQYF
-,TRBJ1-1,-,TRBV4-1,TGCGCCAGCAGCGAAATGAACACTGAAGCTTTCTTT,CASSEMNTEAFF
TRBD1,TRBJ1-2,-,TRBV27,TGTGCCAGCAGTTCGGGACAGGTATTTGGTTATGGCTACACCTTC,CASSSGQVFGYGYTF
-,TRBJ1-5,-,TRBV5-6,TGTGCCAGCAGCTTTGCCGATCAGCCCCAGCATTTT,CASSFADQPQHF